This paragraph reports one T cell receptor (beta chain). What it binds is not known. The primer mix had 60 Vbeta and 13 Jbeta primers. The protocol was immunoSEQ multiplex PCR, while the TCRdb copy is restricted to in-frame clones and leaves out a portion. The sample carries 120,000 to 150,000 clones, 75% to 80% recorded once. The sample belongs to a study of cytomegalovirus exposure and HLA in healthy donors. About the study: Within an early data release were approximately 85 million unique TCRs drawn from HLA-typed donors. Study results and limitations: Later analysis placed DRB1 highest and HLA-C lowest in TCR association rates, which differed by HLA locus.

Although they were nominally healthy when sampled, donors likely had unrecorded immune exposures. CDR3 length equals 15 residues. The germline V gene has CDR1 SGHNT and CDR2 YENEEA. Between the trimmed V and J ends, which lost 5 bases and 0 bases, there was a span of 14 bases. The sequence was collected from a male donor in good health and CMV-seronegative. This chain connects TRBV11-3 to TRBJ2-7; D might be TRBD1 (5 bases). Specimen: PBMCs. Here the CDR3 DNA reads TGTGCCAGCAGCCCGACGGAAAGGGGCTCCTACGAGCAGTACTTC. Its translation is CASSPTERGSYEQYF.